This is a list of T cell receptor beta chains from one sample in a study of T cell responses to AZD1222 COVID-19 vaccine. Sequencing used immunoSEQ multiplex PCR; TCRdb keeps in-frame clones, though not all of them. The repertoire holds 150,000 to 200,000 clones, with roughly 94% as singletons. The sequencing here drew on peripheral blood, taken 28 days after the second AZD1222 dose. The receptors shown here come from an adult who received the AZD1222 COVID-19 vaccine. CDR3s include the opening cysteine and the closing phenylalanine or tryptophan. Each record gives: V gene, clone size, J gene, D gene, CDR3 DNA, CDR3 protein. D genes are given only for firm matches. Clone size is stated in some rows and not others, as once, few, many or a class when expanded.

TRBV6-5,-,TRBJ2-2,-,TGTGCCAGCAGTTCCCACTCACTAGAAAGAGGCGGGGAGCTGTTTTTT,CASSSHSLERGGELFF
TRBV7-9,-,TRBJ1-1,-,TGTGCCAGCAGCTTAAGGGAGAACACTGAAGCTTTCTTT,CASSLRENTEAFF
TRBV11-2,once,TRBJ1-3,-,TGTGCCAGCAGCTTGGGCAGGAGCTCTGGAAACACCATATATTTT,CASSLGRSSGNTIYF
TRBV4-3,once,TRBJ1-1,-,TGCGCCAGCAGCACCCTGGGCTATGGACTCCTTAGAGAAGCTTTCTTT,CASSTLGYGLLREAFF
TRBV6-6,-,TRBJ1-4,-,TGTGCCAGCTCGAGGGGCGCCGCGAATGAAAAACTGTTTTTT,CASSRGAANEKLFF
TRBV28,-,TRBJ2-7,-,TGTGCCAGCAGGGACAGATCCATCTACGAGCAGTACTTC,CASRDRSIYEQYF
TRBV5-1,-,TRBJ1-6,-,TGCGCCAGCAGCTTGACAGGGAGAGGATCACCCCTCCACTTT,CASSLTGRGSPLHF
TRBV19,-,TRBJ2-3,TRBD1,TGTGCCAGTAGTATTGGGGGACAGGGGACAGATACGCAGTATTTT,CASSIGGQGTDTQYF
TRBV9,-,TRBJ2-1,TRBD2,TGTGCCAGCAGCGTCGGGGGAGGGCCTCAGTACAATGAGCAGTTCTTC,CASSVGGGPQYNEQFF
TRBV28,-,TRBJ1-6,-,TGTGCCAGCAGCCCAAGGGGGATGGTGTCACCCCTCCACTTT,CASSPRGMVSPLHF